These T cell receptor beta chains were read from a single sample in a study of OX40 agonist ivuxolimab in advanced cancers. Libraries were prepared by immunoSEQ multiplex PCR; TCRdb keeps only in-frame clonotypes and omits some of them. This table has about 63,000 clones, about 89% appearing once. Source: CD4+ or CD8+ T cells sorted from blood, taken in a trial of the OX40 agonist ivuxolimab. The origin of the receptors is an adult with an advanced solid tumor such as melanoma, head and neck, liver or kidney cancer. CDR3s include the opening cysteine and the closing phenylalanine or tryptophan. D genes are given only for firm matches. Only part of the rows carry a size: once, few, many, or a class if the clone is expanded.

>-|TRBJ2-1|TRBV2|-
TGTGCCAGCAGTGAAGCGGGAGGATGGGATGAGCAGTTCTTC
CASSEAGGWDEQFF
>-|TRBJ2-7|TRBV10-2|once
TGCGCCAGCAGTGAAAGGTTTGGTGGGATGGCCTACGAGCAGTACTTC
CASSERFGGMAYEQYF
>-|TRBJ1-2|TRBV27|-
TGTGCCAGCGGAAATAATTGGGGGGAAGGCTACACCTTC
CASGNNWGEGYTF
>TRBD1|TRBJ2-1|TRBV5-1|-
TGCGCCAGCAGCGGGGGACAGGAATACAATGAGCAGTTCTTC
CASSGGQEYNEQFF
>-|TRBJ2-3|TRBV14|-
TGTGCCAGCAGCCCCTCACTCACACTCCCCTTCACAGATACGCAGTATTTT
CASSPSLTLPFTDTQYF
>-|TRBJ2-3|TRBV6-5|-
TGTGCCAGCAGTTCGGACTATTCCACAGATACGCAGTATTTT
CASSSDYSTDTQYF
>-|TRBJ2-7|TRBV6-5|-
TGTGCCAGCAGTCCGCAAGGCCTATCCTACGAGCAGTACTTC
CASSPQGLSYEQYF
>-|TRBJ2-7|TRBV27|-
TGTGCCAGCAGTAAACCCGGGAGCCGAAAGGCCGAGCAGTACTTC
CASSKPGSRKAEQYF
>-|TRBJ2-2|TRBV6-1|-
TGTGCCAGCACCCGGGGCACACTTACCGGGGAGCTGTTTTTT
CASTRGTLTGELFF
>-|TRBJ2-7|TRBV14|-
TGTGCCAGCAGCCAAGATAGGCTGCTCGAGCAGTACTTC
CASSQDRLLEQYF
>TRBD1|TRBJ1-2|TRBV6-1|-
TGTGCCAGCAACACAGGGGTATATGGCTACACCTTC
CASNTGVYGYTF
>-|TRBJ1-3|TRBV4-1|-
TGCGCCAGCAGCCCTAACGTAGAGGGGGGGCTCGGAAACACCATATATTTT
CASSPNVEGGLGNTIYF
>TRBD2|TRBJ2-3|TRBV13|once
TGTGCCAGCAGCCTCGAGCGGGGGGGCTATAAAGATACGCAGTATTTT
CASSLERGGYKDTQYF
>-|TRBJ2-2|TRBV2|-
TGTGCCAGCAGTGAAGGGCAGCAGAACACCGGGGAGCTGTTTTTT
CASSEGQQNTGELFF
>-|TRBJ2-1|TRBV6-1|-
TGTGCCACCGTTATATCTACTACACTTTACAATGAGCAGTTCTTC
CATVISTTLYNEQFF
>-|TRBJ2-1|TRBV19|-
TGTGCCAGTAGTATGGTAGGCGGCGATGAGCAGTTCTTC
CASSMVGGDEQFF
>-|TRBJ2-7|TRBV29-1|-
TGCAGCGTTGCCCCCGATATAGACGAGCAGTACTTC
CSVAPDIDEQYF
>-|TRBJ1-2|TRBV18|-
TGTGCCAGCTCACCAGGTGGAGCGTTGGACGGCTACACCTTC
CASSPGGALDGYTF
>-|TRBJ2-2|TRBV7-6|-
TGTGCCAGCAGCTTATTTTCATCTGGTCGCGGCGGGGAGCTGTTTTTT
CASSLFSSGRGGELFF
>TRBD2|TRBJ2-1|TRBV30|-
TGTGCCTGGAGTTGGTTAAAAAGCGGGGGGGTAGGTGAGCAGTTCTTC
CAWSWLKSGGVGEQFF
>-|TRBJ2-5|TRBV11-3|once
TGTGCCAGCAGCCGGGGACCAAGGGAGACCCAGTACTTC
CASSRGPRETQYF
>-|TRBJ1-2|TRBV5-8|-
TGTGCCAGCAGCTCTAGAGGGGGATGGGGCTACACCTTC
CASSSRGGWGYTF
>-|TRBJ2-3|TRBV7-9|-
TGTGCCAGCAGCTTTGACGGGACAAGCACAGATACGCAGTATTTT
CASSFDGTSTDTQYF
>TRBD1|TRBJ2-1|TRBV19|-
TGTGCCAGTAGTCCTTACGGGACAGAATACAATGAGCAGTTCTTC
CASSPYGTEYNEQFF
>TRBD2|TRBJ2-1|TRBV7-3|-
TGTGCCAGCAGCTTAAAAGCGGGAGGGCCAGGAGTGAATGAGCAGTTCTTC
CASSLKAGGPGVNEQFF
>-|TRBJ2-5|TRBV7-2|-
TGTGCCAGCAGCTCAGGGGTCGGGGAGACCCAGTACTTC
CASSSGVGETQYF
>TRBD1|TRBJ1-4|TRBV5-1|-
TGCGCCAGCAGCCCTGGGAGGGGACCTGGACAGGGAAATGAAAAACTGTTTTTT
CASSPGRGPGQGNEKLFF
>-|TRBJ1-1|TRBV30|-
TGTGCCTGGTATAGGGACGGGAAGGGAGCTTTCTTT
CAWYRDGKGAFF
>-|TRBJ2-7|TRBV28|-
TGTGCCAGCAGAGGGGGATCGGTCTACGAGCAGTACTTC
CASRGGSVYEQYF
>-|TRBJ2-7|TRBV9|-
TGTGCCAGCAGCGTAGGGCCCGCCAGGGGAGCCTACTACGAGCAGTACTTC
CASSVGPARGAYYEQYF
>-|TRBJ2-2|TRBV6-1|-
TGTGCCAGCAGTACGGGACTCAACACCGGGGAGCTGTTTTTT
CASSTGLNTGELFF
>-|TRBJ1-1|TRBV9|-
TGTGCCAGCAGTAGAGGGAGTACTGATAACACTGAAGCTTTCTTT
CASSRGSTDNTEAFF
>TRBD1|TRBJ2-3|TRBV19|once
TGTGCCAGTAGTCGCCAGGGGGCAGATACGCAGTATTTT
CASSRQGADTQYF
>-|TRBJ1-4|TRBV12-2|-
TGTGCAAGTCGCTTAGAAGGGACGGGCGACTGGAGTGAAAAACTGTTTTTT
CASRLEGTGDWSEKLFF
>TRBD1|TRBJ1-6|TRBV7-8|-
TGTGCCAGCAGCTCCCGTCAGGGGGCCCCTTACCTCCACTTT
CASSSRQGAPYLHF
>-|TRBJ1-4|TRBV5-1|-
TGCGCCAGCAGCTCCTATAAGGCGGTAGGCTTT
CASSSYKAVGF
>TRBD1|TRBJ1-2|TRBV29-1|once
TGCAGCGTTGTTCCGGGGACAGGGAGAGGCTACACCTTC
CSVVPGTGRGYTF
>-|TRBJ2-5|TRBV2|-
TGTGCCAGCAGCCGGGGCCTACAAGAGACCCAGTACTTC
CASSRGLQETQYF
>-|TRBJ2-7|TRBV7-9|-
TGTGCCAGCAGCCCCGGGACTCTTTACGAGCAGTACTTC
CASSPGTLYEQYF